Presented here are 15 T cell receptor beta chains from one specimen sequenced in a study of memory CD4+ T cells and cytomegalovirus serostatus (dated by TCRdb to about 2019). The library relied on the immunoSEQ multiplex PCR assay. TCRdb took this table from immuneACCESS and kept in-frame rearrangements with V and J called. Such tables lack part of the clones; where checked against another copy, unresolved V genes explain under half of the gap, and the rest is unexplained. In this sample the table shows about 27,000 clones, roughly three quarters of which occur a single time. The ten largest clonotypes hold 1.1% of the sample. Single viable CD3+CD4+CD8-CD45RO+ cells were sorted as memory CD4+ T cells on a FACSAria II. The specimen was memory CD4+ T cells from blood. These receptors were obtained from an adult in good health and CMV-seronegative.

This clone was recorded only once. This chain links TRBV25-1 with TRBJ1-5; possibly TRBD1 for D (6 bases). CDR3 length: 16 amino acids. The ends were cut back, 2 bases at V and 0 bases at J, with 11 bases in the middle. Germline CDR1 and CDR2: MGHDK and SYGVNS. The CDR3 reads CASSEEGGLSNQPQHF. The CDR3 DNA reads TGTGCCAGCAGTGAAGAAGGGGGGCTTAGCAATCAGCCCCAGCATTTT.

This clone was observed a few times. The genes are TRBV7-2 and TRBJ2-1; either TRBD1 or TRBD2 may supply D (7 bases each). Looked up from germline, CDR1 is SGHTA and CDR2 is FQGNSA. Between the trimmed V and J ends, which lost 1 base and 10 bases, there was a span of 17 bases. The CDR3 spans 15 residues. The DNA of the CDR3 is TGTGCCAGCAGCTTAGTTCAGGGGGAGGGCGGGGAGCAGTTCTTC. Protein: CASSLVQGEGGEQFF.

The chain joins TRBV28 to TRBJ2-2; TRBD2 matches 8 bases. Germline V gene lookup returns CDR1 MDHEN and CDR2 SYDVKM. The CDR3 consists of 14 residues. V lost 5 bases and J lost 6; bases outside the gene matches: 5. The CDR3 loop reads CASSPGLGSGELFF. CDR3 bases: TGTGCCAGCAGTCCGGGACTAGGTTCCGGGGAGCTGTTTTTT.

The chain recombines TRBV7-3 with TRBJ1-1, with a possible D match to TRBD1 (5 bases). Trimming cost V 0 bases and J 7 bases, with 18 bases left between them. The length of the CDR3 is 16 residues. Germline V lookup: CDR1 SGHTA, CDR2 FQGTGA. CDR3 protein: CASSLTPAQGTDEAFF. The CDR3 DNA is TGTGCCAGCAGCTTAACTCCGGCCCAGGGTACGGATGAAGCTTTCTTT.

This chain joins TRBV2 and TRBJ2-1; TRBD2 agrees at 7 bases. CDR1 SNHLY and CDR2 FYNNEI come from the germline V gene. V dropped 6 bases and J dropped 5; count of bases not matched to a gene: 13. The CDR3 is 16 residues long. CDR3 in DNA: TGTGCCAGCAGAGCTTGGAGGGCTAGCGGCCACAATGAGCAGTTCTTC. Encoded protein: CASRAWRASGHNEQFF.

The J gene is TRBJ2-7, the V gene TRBV5-1; D may be TRBD2 (5 bases). The CDR3 length is 14 residues. Germline lookup yields CDR1 SGHRS and CDR2 YFSETQ. Trimming stripped 0 bases from V and 3 bases from J, with 10 bases between. CDR3 sequence reads: CASSLDLTNYEQYF. DNA of the CDR3: TGCGCCAGCAGCTTGGACCTGACTAACTACGAGCAGTACTTC.

The chain recombines TRBV10-3 with TRBJ2-3; D possibly corresponds to TRBD2 (6 bases). V was shortened by 6 bases and J by 5 bases, with 12 bases between the two germline ends. Germline loops: CDR1 ENHRY, CDR2 SYGVKD. This CDR3 is built from 13 residues. The CDR3 loop reads CAISLDYRDTQYF. The CDR3 DNA reads TGTGCCATCAGCCTGGACTACCGAGATACGCAGTATTTT.

The table lists this clone with a few counts. The chain is built from TRBV6-5 and TRBJ1-2, with D perhaps matching TRBD1 (5 bases). The V end lost 1 base, the J end lost 7 bases, and 10 bases lay between the germline ends. The CDR3 consists of 13 residues. Looked up from germline, CDR1 is MNHEY and CDR2 is SVGAGI. In DNA form, the CDR3 reads TGTGCCAGCAGTTACTTCGGGGGGGGTGGCTACACCTTC. As protein: CASSYFGGGGYTF.

This clone was observed a handful of times. The chain has TRBV6-6 and TRBJ1-1, with D tentatively TRBD1 (6 bases). This CDR3 contains 13 residues. V was shortened by 4 bases and J by 5 bases, with 11 bases between the two germline ends. Germline assignment: CDR1 MNHNY and CDR2 SVGAGI (reference sequence). CDR3 residues: CASSFQGKTEAFF. DNA of the CDR3: TGTGCCAGCAGTTTTCAGGGGAAGACTGAAGCTTTCTTT.

V and J are TRBV25-1 and TRBJ2-7, with D tentatively TRBD1 (5 bases). This CDR3 is built from 11 residues. Trimming cost V 10 bases and J 3 bases, with 10 bases left between them. Germline assignment: CDR1 MGHDK and CDR2 SYGVNS. The CDR3 DNA sequence: TGTGCCACCACAGGTCGCTACGAGCAGTACTTC. Its translation: CATTGRYEQYF.

The rearrangement uses TRBV6-5 and TRBJ2-7; the match to TRBD1 covers 11 bases. Trimming cost V 7 bases and J 2 bases; bases outside gene matches: 4. The germline V gene has CDR1 MNHEY and CDR2 SVGAGI. The CDR3 is made up of 14 amino acids. CDR3 sequence: CASIRGQGAYEQYF. CDR3 DNA: TGTGCCAGCATCCGGGGACAGGGGGCCTACGAGCAGTACTTC.

This chain uses TRBV5-1 with TRBJ1-4; unclear D gene. Trimming stripped 1 base from V and 3 bases from J, with 7 bases between. Germline lookup yields CDR1 SGHRS and CDR2 YFSETQ. This CDR3 comprises 14 residues. The CDR3 sequence: CASSLSGSNEKLFF. The CDR3 DNA follows: TGCGCCAGCAGCTTGTCGGGATCTAATGAAAAACTGTTTTTT.

This chain connects TRBV30 to TRBJ1-5; 10 nucleotides align to TRBD1. With V trimmed by 5 bases and J by 5 bases, 3 bases remained unmatched. Per the germline V gene, CDR1 is GTSNPN and CDR2 is SVGIG (reference sequence). The CDR3 spans 13 residues. CDR3 residues: CAWGGTGDQPQHF. The DNA of the CDR3 is TGTGCCTGGGGGGGGACAGGGGATCAGCCCCAGCATTTT.

This clone was detected only a few times. This rearrangement joins TRBV18 to TRBJ2-2; D not resolved. Germline lookup yields CDR1 KGHSH and CDR2 LQKENI. The CDR3 totals 13 residues. V was trimmed by 1 base and J by 1 base, leaving 1 base between them. CDR3: CASSPQNTGELFF. The CDR3 DNA is TGTGCCAGCTCACCACAGAACACCGGGGAGCTGTTTTTT.

The chain links TRBV5-1 to TRBJ2-5, with 8 positions matching TRBD2. CDR1 SGHRS and CDR2 YFSETQ come from the germline V gene. The CDR3 is 14 residues long. J lost 5 bases, V lost 2 bases, and 5 bases had no gene match. This CDR3 reads CASSLISGGETQYF. As DNA, the CDR3 is TGCGCCAGCAGCTTAATCTCGGGAGGGGAGACCCAGTACTTC.